Below, 21 T cell receptor beta chains from the same sample are listed, as sequenced in a study of PD-L1 blockade in urothelial cancer. Assay: immunoSEQ multiplex PCR; the TCRdb copy retains only in-frame clones and omits some. The table lists 100,000 or so clones, about 85% of them singletons. Material: PBMCs, obtained around atezolizumab (anti-PD-L1) treatment. The receptors were sampled from a man aged 50 or older with urothelial cancer.

The genes are TRBV28 and TRBJ1-2, with D hard to call. Looked up from germline, CDR1 is MDHEN and CDR2 is SYDVKM. The CDR3 runs to 16 residues. The germline V and J ends were trimmed by 3 bases and 3 bases, with 17 bases remaining between them. As DNA, the CDR3 is TGTGCCAGCAGTTTCCTTGTACGGGGAGGCTACTATGGCTACACCTTC. Translated, it gives CASSFLVRGGYYGYTF.

This clone was detected only once. The rearrangement joins TRBV7-3 to TRBJ2-2; the match to TRBD2 covers 8 bases. Germline CDR1 reads SGHTA; CDR2 reads FQGTGA. The CDR3 spans 15 residues. The ends lost 3 bases at V and 5 bases at J; junction bases unmatched: 5. The CDR3 reads CASSLDGRGTGELFF. CDR3 in DNA: TGTGCCAGCAGCTTGGACGGGAGGGGGACCGGGGAGCTGTTTTTT.

V is TRBV25-1 and J is TRBJ2-1, with D maybe TRBD1 (6 bases). This CDR3 is 14 amino acids long. The germline CDR1 and CDR2 sequences are MGHDK and SYGVNS. Deletions cut 4 bases from V and 4 bases from J, with 11 bases between. The CDR3 spells CASSGVDRYNEQFF. The CDR3 coding sequence is TGTGCCAGCAGTGGCGTGGACAGATACAATGAGCAGTTCTTC.

This chain's CDR3 is CASSAPSGRLETQYF. For the CDR3, the DNA is TGTGCCAGCAGCGCCCCTAGCGGGAGATTGGAGACCCAGTACTTC. The genes are TRBV7-9 and TRBJ2-5; 10 nucleotides agree with TRBD2. The CDR3 length is 15 residues. Germline V gives CDR1 SEHNR, CDR2 FQNEAQ (reference sequence). Trimming removed 5 bases from V and 5 bases from J; junction bases left unmatched: 8.

The V gene is TRBV28, the J gene TRBJ1-4; D call uncertain. Germline assignment: CDR1 MDHEN and CDR2 SYDVKM. The V end was cut by 8 bases, the J end by 0 bases, with 10 bases between. The length of the CDR3 is 14 residues. The chain's CDR3 is CASWRPATNEKLFF. In DNA, the CDR3 is TGTGCCAGCTGGAGACCCGCAACTAATGAAAAACTGTTTTTT.

V usage is TRBV28 and J usage is TRBJ1-2, with D unresolved. Germline V lookup: CDR1 MDHEN, CDR2 SYDVKM. The CDR3 is 13 residues long. With 6 bases removed from V and 7 bases from J, the gap between germline ends came to 15 bases. CDR3 protein: CASRPNMEGGYTF. The CDR3 DNA reads as TGTGCCAGCAGACCCAACATGGAGGGTGGCTACACCTTC.

The chain carries TRBV27 and TRBJ2-1, with D possibly being TRBD1 (5 bases). Trimming removed 0 bases from V and 0 bases from J, with 12 bases in between. Germline V CDR1 and CDR2: MNHEY, SMNVEV (reference sequence). The CDR3 covers 17 residues. The CDR3 DNA follows: TGTGCCAGCAGTTTATCAGCAGGGCCAAGCTCCTACAATGAGCAGTTCTTC. Encoded protein: CASSLSAGPSSYNEQFF.

The gene calls are TRBV11-3 and TRBJ1-1; D uncertain. The V end lost 1 base, the J end lost 5 bases, and 8 bases lay between the germline ends. The CDR3 has 13 residues. Germline V gene sequence: CDR1 SGHNT, CDR2 YENEEA. CDR3 loop: CASSLGTETEAFF. CDR3 nucleotides: TGTGCCAGCAGCTTAGGAACGGAGACTGAAGCTTTCTTT.

The J gene is TRBJ1-6, the V gene TRBV13; 11 positions agree with TRBD1. Germline V CDR1 and CDR2: PRHDT, FYEKMQ (reference sequence). CDR3 length: 18 residues. V shed 5 bases, J shed 8 bases, and the junction held 14 bases outside the gene matches. The CDR3 protein is CASSTRTGGGFIDSPLHF. CDR3 nucleotides: TGTGCCAGCAGCACCCGGACAGGGGGCGGATTCATTGATTCACCCCTCCACTTT.

This clone was seen once. This sequence joins TRBV28 and TRBJ1-5; D unresolved. V was clipped by 6 bases and J by 2 bases, with 14 bases between them. The CDR3 loop spans 15 amino acids. Germline V lookup: CDR1 MDHEN, CDR2 SYDVKM. CDR3 DNA sequence: TGTGCCAGCAGAACATGGGGAGGCGGCAATCAGCCCCAGCATTTT. It codes for CASRTWGGGNQPQHF.

The J gene is TRBJ1-2, the V gene TRBV29-1; TRBD1 is a possible D gene (6 bases). Per germline, CDR1 SQVTM and CDR2 ANQGSEA. This CDR3 spans 12 amino acids. V was pared by 4 bases and J by 2 bases, with 8 bases between. CDR3 region: CSVVQGNYGYTF. CDR3 DNA sequence: TGCAGCGTTGTTCAGGGGAACTATGGCTACACCTTC.

The chain links TRBV5-1 to TRBJ1-4; D is uncertain. The V end lost 0 bases, the J end lost 1 base, and 4 bases lay between the germline ends. The CDR3 has 14 residues. Germline lookup yields CDR1 SGHRS and CDR2 YFSETQ. The CDR3 bases are TGCGCCAGCAGCTTGGGAGTAACTAATGAAAAACTGTTTTTT. It specifies CASSLGVTNEKLFF.

The rearrangement links TRBV27 to TRBJ1-5; unclear D gene. V was shortened by 6 bases and J by 0 bases, with 9 bases between the two germline ends. CDR3 length: 14 amino acids. The germline V gene has CDR1 MNHEY and CDR2 SMNVEV (reference sequence). In DNA form, the CDR3 reads TGTGCCAGCAGGAGAGATTATAGCAATCAGCCCCAGCATTTT. Its translation: CASRRDYSNQPQHF.

This rearrangement joins TRBV19 to TRBJ1-5; tentative D call: TRBD1 (6 bases). Germline lookup yields CDR1 LNHDA and CDR2 SQIVND (reference sequence). The CDR3 is made up of 16 amino acids. The ends were cut back, 5 bases at V and 6 bases at J, with 20 bases in the middle. The CDR3 loop is CASSSGRGRFGQPQHF. The CDR3 nucleotides are TGTGCCAGTAGTTCTGGCAGGGGCCGTTTCGGTCAGCCCCAGCATTTT.

The chain has TRBV11-1 and TRBJ2-2, with D perhaps TRBD1 (6 bases). CDR1 SGHAT and CDR2 FQDESV come from the germline V gene (reference sequence). The CDR3 loop spans 15 amino acids. Deletions cut 5 bases from V and 3 bases from J, with 13 bases between. CDR3 sequence (DNA): TGTGCCAGCAGCCGGAACAGGGTGGACACCGGGGAGCTGTTTTTT. Translated: CASSRNRVDTGELFF.

The count of this clone is one. Here the CDR3 DNA reads TGTGCCAGCAGCTTAGGGGTGGCTCCGGGCACTGAAGCTTTCTTT. Encoded protein: CASSLGVAPGTEAFF. V and J are TRBV7-6 and TRBJ1-1; D not resolved. V was cut by 1 base and J by 4 bases, with 13 bases left in between. Germline V gene lookup returns CDR1 SGHVS and CDR2 FNYEAQ. The CDR3 has 15 amino acids.

A word on this clone: One end of the junction does not line up with germline, which may come from a read error. J is TRBJ1-1 and V is TRBV5-1; D is uncertain. This CDR3 has 13 residues. CDR1 is SGHRS and CDR2 is YFSETQ in the germline V gene. CDR3 residues: CASSLATGTEAFF. Written as DNA, the CDR3 is TGTGCCAGCAGCTTGGCCACGGGCACTGAAGCTTTCTTT. Variable domain in full (rest from reference TRBV5-1 and TRBJ1-1): KAGVTQTPRYLIKTRGQQVTLSCSPISGHRSVSWYQQTPGQGLQFLFEYFSETQRNKGNFPGRFSGRQFSNSRSEMNVSTLELGDSALYLCASSLATGTEAFFGQGTRLTVV.

The chain is built from TRBV7-8 and TRBJ1-1; TRBD1 matches at 7 bases. CDR1 and CDR2 (germline): SGHVS, FQNEAQ. The CDR3 is 15 amino acids. V was clipped by 0 bases and J by 6 bases; unmatched bases: 7. The CDR3 DNA sequence: TGTGCCAGCAGCTTAGCCCAACAGGGGACCCCTGAAGCTTTCTTT. Translating gives CASSLAQQGTPEAFF. The full variable domain, rest sourced from reference TRBV7-8 and TRBJ1-1, is GAGVSQSPRYKVAKRGQDVALRCDPISGHVSLFWYQQALGQGPEFLTYFQNEAQLDKSGLPSDRFFAERPEGSVSTLKIQRTQQEDSAVYLCASSLAQQGTPEAFFGQGTRLTVV.

The chain couples TRBV28 to TRBJ2-6; no clear D. Germline CDR1 reads MDHEN; CDR2 reads SYDVKM. This CDR3 contains 15 residues. The V and J ends lost 3 bases and 4 bases respectively, with 10 bases between them. CDR3 residues: CASSFHSQGANVLTF. Written as DNA, the CDR3 is TGTGCCAGCAGTTTCCACTCCCAAGGGGCCAACGTCCTGACTTTC.

This clone was seen once. The rearrangement links TRBV15 to TRBJ1-4; D ambiguous. V shed 9 bases and J shed 4 bases, with 21 bases lying between them. This CDR3 region has 16 residues. The germline CDR1 and CDR2 sequences are LNHNV and YYDKDF (reference sequence). This chain's CDR3 is CATGGVTSKGNEKLFF. The CDR3 nucleotides read TGTGCCACAGGAGGAGTTACGTCTAAGGGTAATGAAAAACTGTTTTTT.

As DNA, the CDR3 is TGTGCCAGCAGTCTCGGACAGGATCAAGAGACCCAGTACTTC. This codes for CASSLGQDQETQYF. The chain combines TRBV7-8 with TRBJ2-5; 7 bases map to TRBD1. After removal of 6 bases from V and 2 bases from J, the junction contained 6 bases not matched to a gene. From germline, CDR1 is SGHVS and CDR2 FQNEAQ. The length of the CDR3 is 14 residues.